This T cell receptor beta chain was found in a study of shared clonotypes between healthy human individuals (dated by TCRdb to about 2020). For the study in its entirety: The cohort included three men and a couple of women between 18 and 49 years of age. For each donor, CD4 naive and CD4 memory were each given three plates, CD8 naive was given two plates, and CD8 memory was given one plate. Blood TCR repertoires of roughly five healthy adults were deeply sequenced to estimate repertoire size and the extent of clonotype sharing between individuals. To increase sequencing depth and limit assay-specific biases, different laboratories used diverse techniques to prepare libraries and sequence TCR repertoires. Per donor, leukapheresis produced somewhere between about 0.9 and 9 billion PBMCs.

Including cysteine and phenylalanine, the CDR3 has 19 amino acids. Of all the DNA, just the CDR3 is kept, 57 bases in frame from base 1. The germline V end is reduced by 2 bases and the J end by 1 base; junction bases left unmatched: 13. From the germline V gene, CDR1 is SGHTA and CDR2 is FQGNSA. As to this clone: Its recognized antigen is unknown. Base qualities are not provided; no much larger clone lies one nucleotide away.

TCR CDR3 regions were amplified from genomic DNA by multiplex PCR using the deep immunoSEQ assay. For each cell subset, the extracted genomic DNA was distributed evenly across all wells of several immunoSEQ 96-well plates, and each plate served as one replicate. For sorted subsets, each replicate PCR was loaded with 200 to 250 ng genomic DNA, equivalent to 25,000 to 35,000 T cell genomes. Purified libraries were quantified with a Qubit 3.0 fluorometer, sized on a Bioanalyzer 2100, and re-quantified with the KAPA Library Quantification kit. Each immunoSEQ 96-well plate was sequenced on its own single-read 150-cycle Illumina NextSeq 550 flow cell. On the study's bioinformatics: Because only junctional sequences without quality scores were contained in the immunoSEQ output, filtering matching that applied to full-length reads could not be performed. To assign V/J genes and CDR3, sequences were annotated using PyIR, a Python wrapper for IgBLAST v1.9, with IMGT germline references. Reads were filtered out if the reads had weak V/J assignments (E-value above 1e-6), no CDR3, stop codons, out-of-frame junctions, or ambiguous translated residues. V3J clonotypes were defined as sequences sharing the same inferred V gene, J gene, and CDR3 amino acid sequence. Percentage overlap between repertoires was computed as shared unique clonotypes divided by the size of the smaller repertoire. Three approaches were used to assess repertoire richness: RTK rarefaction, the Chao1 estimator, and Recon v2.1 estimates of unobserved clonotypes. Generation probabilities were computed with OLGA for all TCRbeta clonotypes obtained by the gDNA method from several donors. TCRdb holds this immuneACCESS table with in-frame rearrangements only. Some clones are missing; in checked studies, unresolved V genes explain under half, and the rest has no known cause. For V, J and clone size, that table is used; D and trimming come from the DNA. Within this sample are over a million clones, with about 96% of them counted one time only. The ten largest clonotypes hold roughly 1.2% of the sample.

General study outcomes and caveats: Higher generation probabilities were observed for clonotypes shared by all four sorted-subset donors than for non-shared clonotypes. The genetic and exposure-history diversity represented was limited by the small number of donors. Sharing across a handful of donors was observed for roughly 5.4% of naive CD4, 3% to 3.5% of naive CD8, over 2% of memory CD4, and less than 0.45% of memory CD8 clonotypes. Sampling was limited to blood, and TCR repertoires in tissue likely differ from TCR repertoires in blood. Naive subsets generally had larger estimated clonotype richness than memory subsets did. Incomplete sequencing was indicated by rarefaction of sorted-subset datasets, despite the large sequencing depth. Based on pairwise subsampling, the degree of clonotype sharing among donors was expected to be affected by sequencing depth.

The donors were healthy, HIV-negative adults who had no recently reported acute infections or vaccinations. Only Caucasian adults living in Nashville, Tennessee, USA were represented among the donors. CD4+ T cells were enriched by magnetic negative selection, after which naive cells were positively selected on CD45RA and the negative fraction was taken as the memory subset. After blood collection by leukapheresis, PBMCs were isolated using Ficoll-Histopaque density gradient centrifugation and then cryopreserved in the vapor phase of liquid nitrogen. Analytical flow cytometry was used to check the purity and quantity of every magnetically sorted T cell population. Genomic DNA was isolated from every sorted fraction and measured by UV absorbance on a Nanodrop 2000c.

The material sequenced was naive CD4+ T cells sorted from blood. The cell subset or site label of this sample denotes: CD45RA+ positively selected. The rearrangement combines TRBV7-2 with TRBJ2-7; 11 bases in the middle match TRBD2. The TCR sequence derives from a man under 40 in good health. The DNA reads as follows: TGTGCCAGCAGCTTATTAGGACTAGCGGGTGCCGCACCATCCTACGAGCAGTACTTC. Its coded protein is CASSLLGLAGAAPSYEQYF.